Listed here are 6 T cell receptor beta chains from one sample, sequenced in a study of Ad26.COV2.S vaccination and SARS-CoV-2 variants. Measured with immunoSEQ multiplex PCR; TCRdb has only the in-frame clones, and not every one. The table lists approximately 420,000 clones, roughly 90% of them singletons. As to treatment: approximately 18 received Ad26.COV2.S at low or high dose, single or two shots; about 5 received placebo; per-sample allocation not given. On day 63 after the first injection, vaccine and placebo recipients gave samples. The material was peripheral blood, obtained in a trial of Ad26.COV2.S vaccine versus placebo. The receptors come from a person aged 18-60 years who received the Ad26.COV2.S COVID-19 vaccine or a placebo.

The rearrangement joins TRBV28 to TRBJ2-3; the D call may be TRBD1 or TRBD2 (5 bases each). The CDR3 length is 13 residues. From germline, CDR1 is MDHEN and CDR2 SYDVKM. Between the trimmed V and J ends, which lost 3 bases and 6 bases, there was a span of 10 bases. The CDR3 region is CASSFGGTDTQYF. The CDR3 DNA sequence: TGTGCCAGCAGTTTTGGGGGTACGGATACGCAGTATTTT.

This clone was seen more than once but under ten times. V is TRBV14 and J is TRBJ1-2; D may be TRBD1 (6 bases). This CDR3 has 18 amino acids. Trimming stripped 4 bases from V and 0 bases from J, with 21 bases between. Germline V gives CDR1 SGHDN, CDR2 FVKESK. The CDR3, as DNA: TGTGCCAGCAGCCTCGCATGGACAGCCACTTTAGCTAACTATGGCTACACCTTC. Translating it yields CASSLAWTATLANYGYTF.

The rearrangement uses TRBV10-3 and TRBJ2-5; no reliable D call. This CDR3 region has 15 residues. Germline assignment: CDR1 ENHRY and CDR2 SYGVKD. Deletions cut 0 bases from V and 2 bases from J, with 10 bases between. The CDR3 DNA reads TGTGCCATCAGTGAGTCGCATATAGGACAAGAGACCCAGTACTTC. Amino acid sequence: CAISESHIGQETQYF.

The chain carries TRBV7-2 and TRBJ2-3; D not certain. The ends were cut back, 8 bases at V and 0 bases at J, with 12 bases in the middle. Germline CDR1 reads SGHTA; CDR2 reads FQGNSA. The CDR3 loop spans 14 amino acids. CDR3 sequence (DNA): TGTGCCAGCCTCCCGGGCCTGAGCACAGATACGCAGTATTTT. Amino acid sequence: CASLPGLSTDTQYF.

CDR3 loop: CAISAGGTNTGELFF. CDR3 DNA sequence: TGTGCCATCAGTGCGGGGGGAACGAACACCGGGGAGCTGTTTTTT. This chain links TRBV10-3 with TRBJ2-2, with 7 bases matching TRBD2. This CDR3 has 15 residues. Germline V gene lookup returns CDR1 ENHRY and CDR2 SYGVKD. Unmatched junction bases numbered 2, after V lost 4 bases and J lost 0 bases.

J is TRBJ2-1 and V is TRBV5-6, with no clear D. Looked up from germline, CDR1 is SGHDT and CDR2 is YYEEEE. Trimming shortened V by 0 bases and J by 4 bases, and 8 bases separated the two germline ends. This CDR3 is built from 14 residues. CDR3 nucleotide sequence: TGTGCCAGCAGCTTGGAGGCCGGATACAATGAGCAGTTCTTC. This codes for CASSLEAGYNEQFF.